This entry concerns a single T cell receptor beta chain. Antigen: not known. This entry belongs to a study of cytomegalovirus exposure and HLA in healthy donors. Findings and caveats of the study: Reportedly, HLA-A and HLA-B alleles of most subjects were accurately predicted from TCR beta.

V lost 5 bases to trimming and J lost 4 bases; unmatched junction nucleotides: 10. Germline V gene data show CDR1 as SGHNT and CDR2 as YYREEE (reference sequence). CDR3 length: 15 amino acids. The PCR contained 60 Vbeta and 13 Jbeta primers. Sequenced by immunoSEQ multiplex PCR; TCRdb stores in-frame clones only, minus some. The table has about 230,000 clones, around 89% seen once; the top ten hold 1%. The chain employs TRBV5-4 and TRBJ1-2; the match to TRBD1 covers 8 bases. Sequencing was carried out using PBMCs. The sequence was obtained from a woman aged 18 to 35 in good health and CMV-seronegative. In DNA, the CDR3 is TGTGCCAGCAGTTTCGGGGACAGGCTGGGCTATGGCTACACCTTC. As protein: CASSFGDRLGYGYTF.